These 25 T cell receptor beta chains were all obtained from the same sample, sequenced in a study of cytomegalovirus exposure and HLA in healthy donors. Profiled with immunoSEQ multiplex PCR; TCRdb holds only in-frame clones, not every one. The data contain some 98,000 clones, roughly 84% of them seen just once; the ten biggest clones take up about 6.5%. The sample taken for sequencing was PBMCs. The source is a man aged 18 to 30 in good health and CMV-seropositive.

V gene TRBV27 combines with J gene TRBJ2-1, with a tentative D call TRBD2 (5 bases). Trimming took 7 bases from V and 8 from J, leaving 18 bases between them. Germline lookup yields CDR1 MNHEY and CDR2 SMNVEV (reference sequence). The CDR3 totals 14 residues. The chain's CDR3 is CASTSQMVAYEQFF. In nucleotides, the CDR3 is TGTGCCAGCACTAGCCAAATGGTAGCCTATGAGCAGTTCTTC.

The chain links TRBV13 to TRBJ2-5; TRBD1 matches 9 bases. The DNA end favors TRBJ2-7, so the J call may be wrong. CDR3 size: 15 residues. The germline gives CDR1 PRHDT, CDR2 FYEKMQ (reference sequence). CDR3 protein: CASSPEPGQGFEQYF. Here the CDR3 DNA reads TGTGCCAGCAGTCCAGAGCCGGGACAGGGATTCGAGCAGTACTTC.

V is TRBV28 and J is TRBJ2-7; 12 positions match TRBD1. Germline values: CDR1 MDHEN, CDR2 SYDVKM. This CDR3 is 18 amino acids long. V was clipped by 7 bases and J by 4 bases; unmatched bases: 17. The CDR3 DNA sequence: TGTGCCAGCACCCAACCCCCCGGGACAGGGGGCGCCGTTTACGAGCAGTACTTC. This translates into CASTQPPGTGGAVYEQYF.

The CDR3 reads CASSFTSGRRGTDTQYF. The CDR3 coding sequence is TGTGCCAGCAGTTTTACTAGCGGGAGACGTGGCACAGATACGCAGTATTTT. The rearrangement joins TRBV28 to TRBJ2-3; TRBD2 agrees at 11 bases. The CDR3 spans 17 residues. Germline CDR1 and CDR2: MDHEN and SYDVKM. The junction had 6 bases not matched to a gene; V was cut back by 3 bases and J by 1 base.

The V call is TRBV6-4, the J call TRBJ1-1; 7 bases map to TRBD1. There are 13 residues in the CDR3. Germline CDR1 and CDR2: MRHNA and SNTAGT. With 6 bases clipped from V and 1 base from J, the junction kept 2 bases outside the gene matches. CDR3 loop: CASRRTGNTEAFF. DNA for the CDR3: TGTGCCAGCAGGCGGACAGGGAACACTGAAGCTTTCTTT.

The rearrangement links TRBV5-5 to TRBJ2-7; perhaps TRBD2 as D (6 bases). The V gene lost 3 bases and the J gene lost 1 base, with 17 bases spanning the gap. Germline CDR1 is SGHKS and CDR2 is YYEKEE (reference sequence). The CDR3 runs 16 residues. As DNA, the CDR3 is TGTGCCAGCAGCTCACGGGGGACGGTGCTTTCCTACGAGCAGTACTTC. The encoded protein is CASSSRGTVLSYEQYF.

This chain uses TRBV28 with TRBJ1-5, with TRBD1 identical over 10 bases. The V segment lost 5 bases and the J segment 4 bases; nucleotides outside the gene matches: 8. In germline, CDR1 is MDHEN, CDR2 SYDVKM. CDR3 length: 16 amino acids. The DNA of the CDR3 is TGTGCCAGCAGTGTAGAAGGGGGACAGGGGAATCAGCCCCAGCATTTT. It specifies CASSVEGGQGNQPQHF.

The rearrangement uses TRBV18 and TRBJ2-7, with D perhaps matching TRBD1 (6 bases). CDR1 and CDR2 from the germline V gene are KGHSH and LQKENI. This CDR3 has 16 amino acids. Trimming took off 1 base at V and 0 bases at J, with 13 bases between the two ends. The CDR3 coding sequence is TGTGCCAGCTCACCACGTAGGCAGGGGAGCTCCTACGAGCAGTACTTC. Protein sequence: CASSPRRQGSSYEQYF. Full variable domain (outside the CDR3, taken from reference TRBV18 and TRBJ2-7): NAGVMQNPRHLVRRRGQEARLRCSPMKGHSHVYWYRQLPEEGLKFMVYLQKENIIDESGMPKERFSAEFPKEGPSILRIQQVVRGDSAAYFCASSPRRQGSSYEQYFGPGTRLTVT.

The CDR3 DNA reads TGTGCCAGTAGCCACAGGGGATCTTGGTATGGCTACACCTTC. Protein sequence: CASSHRGSWYGYTF. This sequence joins TRBV19 and TRBJ1-2; TRBD1 agrees at 7 bases. Germline values: CDR1 LNHDA, CDR2 SQIVND (reference sequence). V was pared by 6 bases and J by 5 bases, with 9 bases of the junction left unmatched. This CDR3 region has 14 residues.

The CDR3 coding sequence is TGCGCCAGCAGCCAAGAGCGGACTAGCTACGAGCAGTACTTC. Encoded protein: CASSQERTSYEQYF. J is TRBJ2-7 and V is TRBV4-1, with TRBD2 identical over 7 bases. Germline CDR1 is MGHRA and CDR2 is YSYEKL. There are 14 residues in the CDR3. With V trimmed by 0 bases and J by 3 bases, 2 bases remained unmatched.

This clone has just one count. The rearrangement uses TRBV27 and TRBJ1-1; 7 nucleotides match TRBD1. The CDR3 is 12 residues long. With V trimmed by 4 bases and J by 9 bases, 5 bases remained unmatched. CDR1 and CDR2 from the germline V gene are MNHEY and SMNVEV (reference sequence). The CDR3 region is CASSSLDRKAFF. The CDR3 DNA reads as TGTGCCAGCAGTTCATTGGACAGGAAAGCTTTCTTT.

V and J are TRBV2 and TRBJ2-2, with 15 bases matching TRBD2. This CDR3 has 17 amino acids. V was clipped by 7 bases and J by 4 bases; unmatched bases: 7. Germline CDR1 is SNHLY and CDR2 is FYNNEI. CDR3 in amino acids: CASTGLAGGPSTGELFF. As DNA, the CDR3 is TGTGCCAGCACTGGACTAGCGGGAGGGCCCAGCACCGGGGAGCTGTTTTTT.

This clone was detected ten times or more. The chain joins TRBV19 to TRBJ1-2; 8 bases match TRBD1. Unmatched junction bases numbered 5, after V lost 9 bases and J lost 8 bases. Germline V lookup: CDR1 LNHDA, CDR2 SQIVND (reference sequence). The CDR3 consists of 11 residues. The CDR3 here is CASRTGRGYTF. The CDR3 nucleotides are TGTGCCAGCAGGACAGGGAGGGGCTACACCTTC.

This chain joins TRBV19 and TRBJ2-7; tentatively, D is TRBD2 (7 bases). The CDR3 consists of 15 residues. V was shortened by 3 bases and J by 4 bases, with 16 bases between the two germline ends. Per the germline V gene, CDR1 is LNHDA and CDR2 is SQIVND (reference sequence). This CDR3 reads CASSIPGGGFYEQYF. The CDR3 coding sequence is TGTGCCAGTAGTATCCCGGGGGGCGGGTTTTACGAGCAGTACTTC.

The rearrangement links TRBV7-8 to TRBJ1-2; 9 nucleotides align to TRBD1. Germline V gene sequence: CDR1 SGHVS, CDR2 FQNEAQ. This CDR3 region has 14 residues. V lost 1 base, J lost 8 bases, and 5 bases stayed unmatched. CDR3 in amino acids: CASSLGRDRDGYTF. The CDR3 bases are TGTGCCAGCAGCTTAGGCCGGGACAGGGACGGCTACACCTTC.

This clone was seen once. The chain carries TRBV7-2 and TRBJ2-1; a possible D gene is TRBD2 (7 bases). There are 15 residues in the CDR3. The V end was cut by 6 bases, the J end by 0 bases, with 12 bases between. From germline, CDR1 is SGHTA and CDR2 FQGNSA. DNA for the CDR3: TGTGCCAGCAGGGGGGCGGGGGACTCCTACAATGAGCAGTTCTTC. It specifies CASRGAGDSYNEQFF.

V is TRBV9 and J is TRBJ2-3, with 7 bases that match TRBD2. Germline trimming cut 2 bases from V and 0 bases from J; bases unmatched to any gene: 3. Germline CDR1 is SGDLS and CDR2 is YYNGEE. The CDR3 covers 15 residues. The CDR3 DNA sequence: TGTGCCAGCAGCGTCTGGGAGGGTAGCACAGATACGCAGTATTTT. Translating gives CASSVWEGSTDTQYF.

The CDR3 nucleotides read TGTGCCAGCAGTCCCGGCTCCAGCGGGAGGGATTACGAGCAGTACTTC. The encoded protein is CASSPGSSGRDYEQYF. J is TRBJ2-7 and V is TRBV27; 10 bases map to TRBD2. Germline V lookup: CDR1 MNHEY, CDR2 SMNVEV (reference sequence). The trim removed 5 bases at V and 4 bases at J, leaving 11 bases unmatched. The CDR3 is 16 amino acids.

Written as DNA, the CDR3 is TGTGCCAGCAGCCCCAGACAAGTACTAGTAGCCCCACCCGAGCAGTACTTC. It codes for CASSPRQVLVAPPEQYF. This rearrangement joins TRBV5-6 to TRBJ2-7, with D possibly matching TRBD2 (5 bases). This CDR3 has 17 amino acids. Germline V gives CDR1 SGHDT, CDR2 YYEEEE. The V end was cut by 4 bases, the J end by 6 bases, with 26 bases between.

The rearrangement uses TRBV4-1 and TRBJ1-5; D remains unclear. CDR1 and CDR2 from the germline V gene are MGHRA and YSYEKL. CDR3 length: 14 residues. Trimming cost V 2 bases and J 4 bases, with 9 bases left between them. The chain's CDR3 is CASSQTTQNQPQHF. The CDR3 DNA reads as TGCGCCAGCAGCCAAACAACACAGAATCAGCCCCAGCATTTT.

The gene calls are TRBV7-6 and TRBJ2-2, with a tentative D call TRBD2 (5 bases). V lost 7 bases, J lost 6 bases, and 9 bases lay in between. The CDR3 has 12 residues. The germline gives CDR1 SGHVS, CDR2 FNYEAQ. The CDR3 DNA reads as TGTGCCAGCACCGGGGAGTCCGGGGAGCTGTTTTTT. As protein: CASTGESGELFF.

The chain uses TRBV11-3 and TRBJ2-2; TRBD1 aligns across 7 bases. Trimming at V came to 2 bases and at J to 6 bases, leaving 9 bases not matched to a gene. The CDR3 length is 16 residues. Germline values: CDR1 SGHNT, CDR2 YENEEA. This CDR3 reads CASSLLRGRKAGELFF. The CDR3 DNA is TGTGCCAGCAGCTTACTGAGGGGGCGTAAGGCCGGGGAGCTGTTTTTT.

CDR3 amino acids: CASSLAFAASYNEQFF. Here the CDR3 DNA reads TGTGCCAGCAGCTTGGCCTTCGCGGCCTCCTACAATGAGCAGTTCTTC. The chain is built from TRBV5-4 and TRBJ2-1; no definite D call. The germline CDR1 and CDR2 sequences are SGHNT and YYREEE (reference sequence). The CDR3 runs to 16 residues. The V and J ends lost 0 bases and 0 bases respectively, with 10 bases between them.

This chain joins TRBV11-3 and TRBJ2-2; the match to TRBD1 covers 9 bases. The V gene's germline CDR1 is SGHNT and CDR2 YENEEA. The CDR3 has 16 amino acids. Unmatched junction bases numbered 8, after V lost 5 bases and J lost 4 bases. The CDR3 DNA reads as TGTGCCAGCAGCGAGGCCGGGACAGGGTCCACCGGGGAGCTGTTTTTT. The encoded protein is CASSEAGTGSTGELFF.

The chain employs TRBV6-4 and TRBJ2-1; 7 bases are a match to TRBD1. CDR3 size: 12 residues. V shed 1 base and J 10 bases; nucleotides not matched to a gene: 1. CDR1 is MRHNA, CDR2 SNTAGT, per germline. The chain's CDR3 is CASSDLQGEQFF. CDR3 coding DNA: TGTGCCAGCAGTGACTTACAGGGGGAGCAGTTCTTC.